This TCR beta chain was captured in a study of spatial heterogeneity in lung cancer. Study-level information: Sequence detection consistently recorded a greater number of beta-chain than alpha-chain sequences.

As to time point: sample taken at primary tumor resection. The authors sequenced whole RNA from tumor, nontumor lung or frozen PBMC without sorting. The ends were cut back, 1 base at V and 5 bases at J, with 6 bases in the middle. Per the germline V gene, CDR1 is SGHTA and CDR2 is FQGNSA. The CDR3 has 13 residues. TCR cDNA molecules were tagged individually, and each one carried a unique molecular identifier. TCRdb reanalysed the 5' RACE reads using MiXCR and keeps one entry per CDR3 protein. Here the sample spans approximately 39,000 distinct CDR3 sequences, under 6.5% being singletons. The sequencing here drew on PBMCs, taken at surgery. The clonotype comes from a male donor with early-stage non-small cell lung cancer. V usage is TRBV7-2 and J usage is TRBJ1-5, with D uncertain. The CDR3 DNA follows: TGTGCCAGCAGCTTAGGCGATTATCAGCCCCAGCATTTT. It codes for CASSLGDYQPQHF.